This paragraph reports one T cell receptor (beta chain). In the authors' methods: Amplification of reference gene primers provided the estimated nucleated cell counts. Here immunoSEQ multiplex PCR was the method, and the copy in TCRdb shows in-frame clones only, minus some. V, J and clone size are taken as reported in that table, and D and trimming were inferred from the DNA itself. The data show 350,000 to 450,000 clones, around 87% seen once. The sample belongs to a study of blood T cell repertoires in COVID-19. Study overall: The United States, Italy and Spain were the sources of the acute and convalescent COVID-19 samples.

Per the germline V gene, CDR1 is KGHDR and CDR2 is SFDVKD. This CDR3 spans 15 amino acids. The V end lost 3 bases, the J end lost 2 bases, and 12 bases lay between the germline ends. The sample taken for sequencing was peripheral blood. V gene TRBV24-1 combines with J gene TRBJ2-5; D ambiguous. This TCR was recovered from a human donor in a cohort sampled during active COVID-19. For the CDR3, the DNA is TGTGCCACCAGTGATAGAGACATCGGACAAGAGACCCAGTACTTC. Protein: CATSDRDIGQETQYF.